What follows is one T cell receptor beta chain and its context. What this receptor recognizes is not known. Base qualities are not recorded, but no much larger clone differs from it by a single base. Measured from the cysteine to the phenylalanine, the CDR3 is 16 residues long. Of all the DNA, just the CDR3 is kept, 48 bases in frame from base 1. The germline V and J ends show losses of 5 bases and 3 bases respectively, and no gene match explains 6 bases of the junction. According to the germline V gene, CDR1 reads SGHNT and CDR2 reads YENEEA. Using the immunoSEQ Assay at Adaptive Biotechnologies, the researchers immunosequenced TCRbeta CDR3 regions from the extracted DNA. Processing in the source paper ran as follows. To measure the absolute abundance of each unique TCRbeta CDR3, the sequences were collapsed and filtered. Clonality, calculated using only productive in-frame rearrangements, was defined as 1 minus Pielou's evenness. Regional overlap was evaluated by tracking the top 100 nucleotide rearrangements across paired samples, and paired versus unrelated samples were compared using the Morisita index. The immunoSEQ Rearrangement Details tool was used to assess convergence of nucleotide rearrangements onto identical amino acid sequences. TCRdb provides this immuneACCESS table in a form limited to in-frame rearrangements. Some clones are lacking; in checked studies, under half of them reflect an unresolved V gene, and why the rest are absent is not known. V, J and clone size reflect that table, while D and trimming were determined from the DNA. The table for this sample lists some 4,500 clones; about 53% of them were counted only once. The leading ten clones occupy roughly an eighth of the sample.

This entry comes from a study of CXCR4 blockade with PD-1 therapy in pancreatic cancer (dated by TCRdb to between 2018 and 2021). Looking at the study overall: The study analyzed resected pancreatic ductal adenocarcinoma using both multiplex immunohistochemistry and TCRbeta immunosequencing, alongside ex vivo slice culture that tested PD-1 and CXCR4 blockade. To assess intratumoral heterogeneity, two geographically distinct regions from each of about 6 tumors were TCR-sequenced.

Beyond this particular receptor, the publication reports: Because only TCRbeta chains were sequenced, true antigen-specificity overlap among the convergent dominant clones remained unconfirmed, awaiting paired alpha-beta single-cell sequencing. A strong correlation was found between amino acid clone frequency and the number of distinct nucleotide rearrangements encoding each amino acid clone, suggesting convergent selection by common tumor antigens. Tumors showed clonal expansion, with mean productive clonality approximately 0.15 versus 0.05 in healthy blood, but clonality did not correlate with survival.

The archived tumor blocks came from patients who had not received neoadjuvant therapy before resection. In the preserved-tissue arm, the study used 30 to 35 surgical resection samples taken from approximately 25 pancreatic ductal adenocarcinoma patients who had not previously been treated. For the resection arm, ten 5-micron curls of FFPE tumor adjacent to the multiplex immunohistochemistry slide were used for DNA extraction. The sample taken for sequencing was tumor tissue. The V gene is TRBV11-3 and the J gene is TRBJ2-6, with 8 junctional bases fitting TRBD2. The TCR originated in a human donor with pancreatic ductal adenocarcinoma. The CDR3 protein: CASSPGGLNGANVLTF. The DNA sequence reads TGTGCCAGCAGCCCGGGGGGGCTGAATGGGGCCAACGTCCTGACTTTC.